The 21 T cell receptor beta chains below come from one sample, sequenced in a study of shared clonotypes between healthy human individuals. Method: immunoSEQ multiplex PCR; TCRdb's copy keeps in-frame clones and lacks some. The sample has roughly 510,000 clones, about 75% seen once. Sequencing input: PBMCs. Every receptor here comes from a woman aged 40 to 50 in good health. Some clones in this sample may be carry-over from other donors' samples.

The chain is built from TRBV6-5 and TRBJ1-6; D unclear. Trimming shortened V by 8 bases and J by 9 bases, and 8 bases separated the two germline ends. Germline V gene sequence: CDR1 MNHEY, CDR2 SVGAGI. The CDR3 has 11 residues. The CDR3 DNA reads as TGTGCCAGCGGAAGCCCTTCACCCCTCCACTTT. This encodes CASGSPSPLHF.

This clone turned up a few times. The chain couples TRBV4-1 to TRBJ2-6; a possible D gene is TRBD1 (5 bases). Germline lookup yields CDR1 MGHRA and CDR2 YSYEKL. Trimming stripped 0 bases from V and 2 bases from J, with 11 bases between. The CDR3 covers 17 residues. The CDR3 coding sequence is TGCGCCAGCAGCCAAGAGTCAGGGATAGCTGGGGCCAACGTCCTGACTTTC. Translated: CASSQESGIAGANVLTF.

The chain is built from TRBV28 and TRBJ1-5; tentatively, D is TRBD1 (5 bases). CDR1 is MDHEN and CDR2 is SYDVKM in the germline V gene. The CDR3 is made up of 15 amino acids. Trimming pared 5 bases from V and 3 bases from J, leaving 14 bases between. The CDR3 loop is CASSTQGGLNQPQHF. The DNA of the CDR3 is TGTGCCAGCAGTACCCAGGGCGGCCTCAATCAGCCCCAGCATTTT.

This sequence joins TRBV14 and TRBJ2-3; TRBD2 aligns across 8 bases. The CDR3 is 17 amino acids. The V gene end was trimmed by 4 bases and the J gene end by 0 bases; junction bases not matched to a gene: 9. Per the germline V gene, CDR1 is SGHDN and CDR2 is FVKESK. The CDR3 spells CASSLTGGPHSTDTQYF. For the CDR3, the DNA is TGTGCCAGCAGCCTAACGGGAGGGCCCCATAGCACAGATACGCAGTATTTT.

The rearrangement links TRBV5-4 to TRBJ2-3; D ambiguous. Germline V lookup: CDR1 SGHNT, CDR2 YYREEE (reference sequence). V lost 3 bases to trimming and J lost 4 bases, with 6 bases between them. The CDR3 is 12 amino acids. The DNA of the CDR3 is TGTGCCAGCAGCTCGCAGGCAGATACGCAGTATTTT. Its translation is CASSSQADTQYF.

This chain uses TRBV28 with TRBJ1-2, with TRBD1 as a possible D gene (5 bases). Germline V gene data show CDR1 as MDHEN and CDR2 as SYDVKM. Trimming removed 5 bases from V and 8 bases from J, with 18 bases in between. CDR3 length equals 14 residues. The CDR3 sequence: CASSPAGTQMGYTF. DNA for the CDR3: TGTGCCAGCAGTCCCGCCGGGACCCAGATGGGCTACACCTTC.

The chain joins TRBV5-1 to TRBJ2-3; D remains ambiguous. V lost 0 bases to trimming and J lost 2 bases, with 10 bases between them. CDR1 is SGHRS, CDR2 YFSETQ, per germline. CDR3 length: 15 amino acids. CDR3 in DNA: TGCGCCAGCAGCTTGGGGGCAGTGGCCACAGATACGCAGTATTTT. Protein product: CASSLGAVATDTQYF.

The rearrangement joins TRBV9 to TRBJ2-2; D unclear. The germline V gene encodes CDR1 SGDLS and CDR2 YYNGEE. V lost 3 bases and J 4 bases, leaving 4 bases between the germline ends. This CDR3 is 12 amino acids long. CDR3 DNA: TGTGCCAGCAGCGAGGGCACCGGGGAGCTGTTTTTT. It translates to CASSEGTGELFF.

This CDR3 is CASSSTIQETQYF. In DNA, the CDR3 is TGTGCCAGCAGCTCGACAATCCAAGAGACCCAGTACTTC. The chain carries TRBV7-3 and TRBJ2-5; D is undetermined. Germline lookup yields CDR1 SGHTA and CDR2 FQGTGA. The length of the CDR3 is 13 residues. Trimming shortened V by 4 bases and J by 1 base, and 7 bases separated the two germline ends.

This clone was seen a single time. This CDR3 is also generated by other DNA sequences in the sample. The chain employs TRBV7-9 and TRBJ2-1, with D maybe TRBD1 (6 bases). In germline, CDR1 is SEHNR, CDR2 FQNEAQ (reference sequence). The CDR3 is 13 residues long. Trimming removed 1 base at V and 5 bases at J, with 6 bases between. The DNA of the CDR3 is TGTGCCAGCAGCTTAGGGACAGACAATGAGCAGTTCTTC. This sequence encodes CASSLGTDNEQFF.

This clone was picked up one time. The chain carries TRBV7-3 and TRBJ1-1, with D perhaps matching TRBD1 (5 bases). Germline lookup yields CDR1 SGHTA and CDR2 FQGTGA. The CDR3 spans 14 residues. Trimming removed 1 base at V and 1 base at J, with 7 bases between. Written as DNA, the CDR3 is TGTGCCAGCAGCTTAATTGGGGGGAACACTGAAGCTTTCTTT. The encoded protein is CASSLIGGNTEAFF.

Of note for this clone: An end of the junction does not agree with germline; a read error may underlie this. This same CDR3 is encoded by further DNA sequences in the sample. The chain couples TRBV27 to TRBJ1-5; D perhaps matches TRBD1 (5 bases). CDR1 and CDR2 (germline): MNHEY, SMNVEV (reference sequence). The CDR3 runs to 13 residues. DNA of the CDR3: TGTGCCAGCAGTCTATCAGGGTTTCAGCCCCAGCATTTT. Protein: CASSLSGFQPQHF.

This clone was seen a few times. The CDR3 DNA is TGTGCCAGCAGTTTCCTTGATCCTAGGATGGGGGATACGCAGTATTTT. Translating it yields CASSFLDPRMGDTQYF. The chain combines TRBV28 with TRBJ2-3; D is unresolved. Trimming left V 3 bases short and J 6 bases short, with 19 bases between. CDR3 size: 16 residues. CDR1 and CDR2 from the germline V gene are MDHEN and SYDVKM.

This chain joins TRBV4-1 and TRBJ2-7; 9 bases line up with TRBD2. V was pared by 3 bases and J by 1 base, with 7 bases of the junction left unmatched. Germline assignment: CDR1 MGHRA and CDR2 YSYEKL. The CDR3 extends over 16 amino acids. CDR3 sequence: CASSQGLAGMSYEQYF. The CDR3, as DNA: TGCGCCAGCAGCCAGGGCCTAGCGGGAATGTCCTACGAGCAGTACTTC.

This clone was detected a few times. This sequence joins TRBV2 and TRBJ2-2, with a weak D call TRBD2 (5 bases). Germline V lookup: CDR1 SNHLY, CDR2 FYNNEI. Trimming left V 5 bases short and J 1 base short, with 11 bases between. The CDR3 extends over 15 amino acids. For the CDR3, the DNA is TGTGCCAGCAGTTTATCGGGAAGGAACACCGGGGAGCTGTTTTTT. This codes for CASSLSGRNTGELFF.

About this clone: Other DNA sequences within the sample encode an identical CDR3. CDR3 nucleotide sequence: TGCGCCAGCAGCCAAGAATACAATGAGCAGTTCTTC. It is translated as CASSQEYNEQFF. The chain is built from TRBV4-3 and TRBJ2-1; D remains ambiguous. V gave up 0 bases and J gave up 4 bases, with 1 base separating them. The CDR3 extends over 12 amino acids. Per germline, CDR1 LGHNA and CDR2 YSLEER.

The V gene is TRBV12-1, the J gene TRBJ2-3; TRBD2 reflects the table's D call only, with no check against the DNA. TRBV12-1 is an annotated pseudogene. The length of the CDR3 is 15 residues. CDR3 DNA sequence: TGTGCCAGCAGCTCGACCCGGACTAGCACAGATACGCAGTATTTT. Its translation is CASSSTRTSTDTQYF.

The chain uses TRBV27 and TRBJ2-7; 7 bases map to TRBD1. CDR1 is MNHEY and CDR2 is SMNVEV in the germline V gene (reference sequence). CDR3 length: 15 amino acids. Trimming took 3 bases from V and 4 from J; bases not matched to a gene: 9. CDR3 bases: TGTGCCAGCAGTTTCCAGGCAGGGGGTAGATACGAGCAGTACTTC. Translation gives CASSFQAGGRYEQYF.

V gene TRBV19 combines with J gene TRBJ1-1; weak D call: TRBD1 (5 bases). Trimming shortened V by 7 bases and J by 0 bases, and 12 bases separated the two germline ends. CDR1 and CDR2 (germline): LNHDA, SQIVND (reference sequence). CDR3 length: 14 amino acids. The CDR3 region is CASTSPGLNTEAFF. DNA for the CDR3: TGTGCCAGTACCTCCCCGGGGCTGAACACTGAAGCTTTCTTT. Full variable domain (remainder filled in from reference TRBV19 and TRBJ1-1): DGGITQSPKYLFRKEGQNVTLSCEQNLNHDAMYWYRQDPGQGLRLIYYSQIVNDFQKGDIAEGYSVSREKKESFPLTVTSAQKNPTAFYLCASTSPGLNTEAFFGQGTRLTVV.

The J gene is TRBJ2-1, the V gene TRBV6-5; no clear D gene. Per germline, CDR1 MNHEY and CDR2 SVGAGI. Trimming cost V 6 bases and J 8 bases, with 14 bases left between them. This CDR3 has 13 residues. In DNA, the CDR3 is TGTGCCAGCAGAACTCCCACCGGAGATGAGCAGTTCTTC. Its translation: CASRTPTGDEQFF.

The genes are TRBV2 and TRBJ2-7; TRBD1 matches at 8 bases. Germline V lookup: CDR1 SNHLY, CDR2 FYNNEI. This CDR3 spans 14 amino acids. With 7 bases clipped from V and 5 bases from J, the junction kept 10 bases outside the gene matches. CDR3 bases: TGTGCCAGCACTCCCGGACAGGGTAAGAACGAGCAGTACTTC. This codes for CASTPGQGKNEQYF.